This T cell receptor beta chain was retrieved from a study of cytomegalovirus exposure and HLA in healthy donors. Study as a whole: Of over 300 genotyped donors, approximately 84% clustered with self-reported Caucasian donors.

The PCR used 60 Vbeta and 13 Jbeta primers. Original methodology: In a later analysis, the count reached some 75 million unique TCR beta chains, with approximately 11 million shared. Sequencing was performed with immunoSEQ multiplex PCR; in TCRdb, only in-frame clones are kept and a portion is missing. V and J calls and clone size are as listed in that table; D and trimming were resolved from the DNA. The table includes roughly 120,000 clones, less than 80% detected once. CDR3 size: 16 residues. Germline CDR1 and CDR2: SGHRS and YFSETQ. Germline trimming cut 9 bases from V and 6 bases from J; bases unmatched to any gene: 14. Healthy individuals who donated bone marrow served as the donors. Nominally healthy donors provided the samples, though records likely missed some immune exposures. This clone was picked up a small number of times.

The chain has TRBV5-1 and TRBJ2-2, with 10 nucleotides matching TRBD2. The material sequenced was PBMCs. The receptor was isolated from a woman between 40 and 50 years old in good health and CMV-seropositive. In nucleotides, the CDR3 is TGCGCCATAAGGAGCGGGCTAGCGGGAGATTCCGGGGAGCTGTTTTTT. It yields the protein CAIRSGLAGDSGELFF. Variable domain in full (rest from reference TRBV5-1 and TRBJ2-2): KAGVTQTPRYLIKTRGQQVTLSCSPISGHRSVSWYQQTPGQGLQFLFEYFSETQRNKGNFPGRFSGRQFSNSRSEMNVSTLELGDSALYLCAIRSGLAGDSGELFFGEGSRLTVL.